This T cell receptor (beta chain) was sequenced for a study of control samples from healthy donors and cancer patients. This clone was picked up one time. Repertoires were generated with immunoSEQ multiplex PCR, while TCRdb's copy carries only in-frame clones and drops some. The sample carries under 150,000 clones, about 85% recorded once. The germline V gene has CDR1 SGHTA and CDR2 FQGNSA. Trimming left V 5 bases short and J 5 bases short, with 15 bases between. CDR3 size: 14 residues. The genes are TRBV7-2 and TRBJ2-5, with D perhaps given as TRBD1 or TRBD2 (5 bases each). The sequenced sample was blood. The TCR sequence derives from a woman aged 25-40 years in good health. This CDR3 is CASSSRDAVETQYF. Written as DNA, the CDR3 is TGTGCCAGCAGCAGCCGGGACGCAGTGGAGACCCAGTACTTC.